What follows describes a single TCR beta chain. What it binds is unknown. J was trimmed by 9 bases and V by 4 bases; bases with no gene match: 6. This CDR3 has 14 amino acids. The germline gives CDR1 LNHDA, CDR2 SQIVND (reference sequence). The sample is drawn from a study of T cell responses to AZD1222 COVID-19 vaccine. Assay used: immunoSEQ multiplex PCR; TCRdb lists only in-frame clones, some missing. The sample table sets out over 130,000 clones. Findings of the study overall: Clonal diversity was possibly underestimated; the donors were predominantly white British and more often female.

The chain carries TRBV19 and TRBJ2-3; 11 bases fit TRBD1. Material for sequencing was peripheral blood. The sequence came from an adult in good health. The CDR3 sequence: CASSRGQGARTQYF. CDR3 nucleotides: TGTGCCAGTAGTAGAGGACAGGGGGCGAGGACGCAGTATTTT.